The rows below give T cell receptor beta chains drawn from one sample of a study of blood T cell repertoires in COVID-19. Here immunoSEQ multiplex PCR was the method, and the copy in TCRdb shows in-frame clones only, minus some. The profile covers 350,000 to 500,000 clones, with roughly 84% appearing a single time and 1.4% taken by the ten largest. Input material: PBMCs or T cells enriched from blood (not recorded which). The receptors were gathered from a young woman who had been exposed to COVID-19. CDR3s include the opening cysteine and the closing phenylalanine or tryptophan. A D gene is named only where the DNA matches it firmly. Clone size, where shown, is once, few, many, or a class for clones that have expanded.

D gene	J gene	clone size	V gene	CDR3 DNA	CDR3 protein
NA	TRBJ2-3	NA	TRBV6-4	TGTGCCAGCAGAGAGATAGCAATCCTACACCATACGCAGTATTTT	CASREIAILHHTQYF
NA	TRBJ1-3	NA	TRBV5-1	TGCGCCAGCAGCTTGGGGGCACCAACTTCTGGAAACACCATATATTTT	CASSLGAPTSGNTIYF
NA	TRBJ2-2	NA	TRBV28	TGTGCCAGCAGTGCGGGACCGCTAATGAACACCGGGGAGCTGTTTTTT	CASSAGPLMNTGELFF
NA	TRBJ2-5	NA	TRBV11-2	TGTGCCAGCAGCTTACAGAGGGCGGGAGAGACCCAGTACTTC	CASSLQRAGETQYF
TRBD1	TRBJ1-6	NA	TRBV4-3	TGCGCCAGCAGCCAAGATCTTAGGGACAGGGGGTATAATTCACCCCTCCACTTT	CASSQDLRDRGYNSPLHF
TRBD1	TRBJ1-2	NA	TRBV4-1	TGCGCCAGCAGCCAAGCCGGGACAGCCCTCTATGGCTACACCTTC	CASSQAGTALYGYTF
NA	TRBJ2-7	NA	TRBV7-9	TGTGCCAGCAGCTATGAGCTCCCAGGAGGCGAGCAGTACTTC	CASSYELPGGEQYF
NA	TRBJ1-2	NA	TRBV4-2	TGTGCCAGCAGCCAAGATAGTTTGAAAACAGGAGATTATGGCTACACCTTC	CASSQDSLKTGDYGYTF
TRBD2	TRBJ2-1	NA	TRBV5-6	TGTGCCAGCAGCGTAGCTAGCGGGAGGATGTTCAATGAGCAGTTCTTC	CASSVASGRMFNEQFF
NA	TRBJ1-4	NA	TRBV7-2	TGTGCCAGCAGCCCAATCAGCGGGACTGGGAAACTGTTTTTT	CASSPISGTGKLFF
NA	TRBJ1-1	NA	TRBV4-2	TGTGCCAGCAGCCAATTCACAACAGGGTCGAAGAAGAACACTGAAGCTTTCTTT	CASSQFTTGSKKNTEAFF
NA	TRBJ2-1	once	TRBV12-3/TRBV12-4	TGTGCCAGCAGTTTAGAGGAGACCAATGAGCAGTTCTTC	CASSLEETNEQFF
NA	TRBJ1-5	NA	TRBV28	TGTGCCAGCAGTTTTCTTCGGCAGCCCCAGCATTTT	CASSFLRQPQHF
NA	TRBJ2-7	NA	TRBV7-9	TGTGCCAGCAGCGATGACCATCGGGAGTACTTC	CASSDDHREYF
NA	TRBJ2-3	NA	TRBV4-2	TGTGCCAGCAGCCAACAAGATACGCAGTATTTT	CASSQQDTQYF
TRBD1	TRBJ1-2	NA	TRBV27	TGTGCCACCGCACTGGACAGGGAATATGGTGGCTACACCTTC	CATALDREYGGYTF
TRBD2	TRBJ2-1	NA	TRBV29-1	TGCAGCGTTGGGGCGGGAGGGCCGAGTGAGCAGTTCTTC	CSVGAGGPSEQFF
TRBD2	TRBJ2-3	NA	TRBV4-2	TGTGCCAGCAGCCAAGATCTTGGCGGGGGGGCCACAGATACGCAGTATTTT	CASSQDLGGGATDTQYF
NA	TRBJ1-1	NA	TRBV6-5	TGTGCCAGCAGTTACCTGACTGACCGCGGGGAAGCTTTCTTT	CASSYLTDRGEAFF
NA	TRBJ2-1	NA	TRBV5-8	TGTGCCAGCAGCTTTGGCCCCAGCGTCAATGAGCAGTTCTTC	CASSFGPSVNEQFF
NA	TRBJ2-3	NA	TRBV3-1/TRBV3-2	TGTGCCAGCAGCCAACAAACTCCTCTGGATACGCAGTATTTT	CASSQQTPLDTQYF
TRBD2	TRBJ2-2	NA	TRBV5-4	TGTGCCAGCAGCTTGGGCGGGAGCGGAACCGGGGAGCTGTTTTTT	CASSLGGSGTGELFF
NA	TRBJ2-1	NA	TRBV7-2	TGTGCCAGCAGCCTATGGACTGAAGAGCAGTTCTTC	CASSLWTEEQFF
TRBD2	TRBJ2-7	once	TRBV6-6	TGTGCCAGCACCCAGACTAGCGAGACCTACGAGCAGTACTTC	CASTQTSETYEQYF
NA	TRBJ1-6	NA	TRBV25-1	TGTGCCAGCAGTGGGCAGGGAAATTCACCCCTCCACTTT	CASSGQGNSPLHF
NA	TRBJ2-3	NA	TRBV11-3	TGTGCCAGCAGCTCCACCTACACAGATACGCAGTATTTT	CASSSTYTDTQYF
NA	TRBJ2-1	once	TRBV7-6	TGTGCCAGCAGCCCCTATCCCCAGGCGTCCTACAATGAGCAGTTCTTC	CASSPYPQASYNEQFF
NA	TRBJ2-5	NA	TRBV29-1	TGCAGCGCCCTAGACAGCGGGGAGACCCAGTACTTC	CSALDSGETQYF
NA	TRBJ1-2	NA	TRBV9	TGTGCCAGCAGTCCCTGGGGGCGCGACTATGGCTACACCTTC	CASSPWGRDYGYTF
NA	TRBJ2-7	NA	TRBV30	TGTGCCTGGAGTCCCTTGGGGGCTCGGCAGTACTTC	CAWSPLGARQYF
TRBD2	TRBJ2-7	NA	TRBV19	TGTGCCAGTAGTACTAGCGGGGGGGCCTACGAGCAGTACTTC	CASSTSGGAYEQYF
TRBD1	TRBJ1-1	NA	TRBV12-3/TRBV12-4	TGTGCCAGCACCGGCGACAGGGGCACTGAAGCTTTCTTT	CASTGDRGTEAFF
TRBD2	TRBJ2-5	NA	TRBV6-2/TRBV6-3	TGTGCCAGCAGTACCCCTCGGGGGGGGCAAGAGACCCAGTACTTC	CASSTPRGGQETQYF
NA	TRBJ2-3	NA	TRBV9	TGTGCCAGCAGCTCTTCTGCGACCCCGCCAGGGATCACCACGCAGTATTTT	CASSSSATPPGITTQYF
NA	TRBJ2-7	NA	TRBV12-1	TGTGCCAGCAGCTCTGACTACTACGAGCAGTACTTC	CASSSDYYEQYF
NA	TRBJ1-1	NA	TRBV10-3	TGTGCCATCAGTGAGTCGTCGGGGGAGGGCACTGAAGCTTTCTTT	CAISESSGEGTEAFF
NA	TRBJ2-5	NA	TRBV6-5	TGTGCCAGCACCTCTCCAATGACAGTGGGGGCGACCCAGTACTTC	CASTSPMTVGATQYF
TRBD2	TRBJ2-1	NA	TRBV5-8	TGTGCCAGCAGCCCCGGGACTAGGACCTTGGGTGAGCAGTTCTTC	CASSPGTRTLGEQFF
NA	TRBJ1-2	NA	TRBV4-2	TGTGCCAGCAGCCAAGACCGAGGGGGGGGCGATAGGGGAAATGGCTACACCTTC	CASSQDRGGGDRGNGYTF
TRBD2	TRBJ2-3	NA	TRBV11-2	TGTGCCAGCAGTCCTTATTTAGCGGGAGGGCCAGATACGCAGTATTTT	CASSPYLAGGPDTQYF
TRBD2	TRBJ2-3	NA	TRBV3-1/TRBV3-2	TGTGCCAGCAGCCGAGGACCTGGCGGGGGGGCCCAAGATACGCAGTATTTT	CASSRGPGGGAQDTQYF
TRBD1	TRBJ1-2	NA	TRBV7-6	TGTGCCAGCAGCTTAGATCAGGGGGCAGGAGGCTACACCTTC	CASSLDQGAGGYTF
NA	TRBJ1-2	NA	TRBV5-1	TGCGCCAGCAGCTTGGCCGCGGGCGCCAACTATGGCTACACCTTC	CASSLAAGANYGYTF